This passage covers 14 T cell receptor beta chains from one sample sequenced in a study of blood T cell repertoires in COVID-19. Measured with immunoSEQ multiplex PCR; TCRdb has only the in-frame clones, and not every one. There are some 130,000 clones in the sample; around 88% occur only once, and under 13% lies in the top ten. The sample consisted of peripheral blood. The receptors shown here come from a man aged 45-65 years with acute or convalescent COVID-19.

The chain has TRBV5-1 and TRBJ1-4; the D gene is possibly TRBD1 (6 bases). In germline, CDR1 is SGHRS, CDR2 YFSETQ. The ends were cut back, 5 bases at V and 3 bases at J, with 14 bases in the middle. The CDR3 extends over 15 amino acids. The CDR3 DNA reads TGCGCCAGCAGAGCGACAGGAGTTCCTAATGAAAAACTGTTTTTT. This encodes CASRATGVPNEKLFF. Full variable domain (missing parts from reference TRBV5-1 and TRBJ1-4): KAGVTQTPRYLIKTRGQQVTLSCSPISGHRSVSWYQQTPGQGLQFLFEYFSETQRNKGNFPGRFSGRQFSNSRSEMNVSTLELGDSALYLCASRATGVPNEKLFFGSGTQLSVL.

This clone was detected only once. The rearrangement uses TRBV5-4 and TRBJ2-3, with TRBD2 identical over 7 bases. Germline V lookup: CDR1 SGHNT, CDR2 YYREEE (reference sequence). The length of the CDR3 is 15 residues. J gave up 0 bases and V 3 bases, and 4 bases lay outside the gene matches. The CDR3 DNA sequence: TGTGCCAGCAGCTCCAGCGGGGAGAGCACAGATACGCAGTATTTT. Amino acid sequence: CASSSSGESTDTQYF.

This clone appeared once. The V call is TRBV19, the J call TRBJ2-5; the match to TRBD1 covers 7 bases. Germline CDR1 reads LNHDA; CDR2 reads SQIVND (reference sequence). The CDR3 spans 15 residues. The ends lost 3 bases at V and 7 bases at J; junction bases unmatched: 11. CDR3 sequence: CASSMATGVHGTQYF. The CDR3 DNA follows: TGTGCCAGTAGTATGGCCACAGGGGTACATGGGACCCAGTACTTC.

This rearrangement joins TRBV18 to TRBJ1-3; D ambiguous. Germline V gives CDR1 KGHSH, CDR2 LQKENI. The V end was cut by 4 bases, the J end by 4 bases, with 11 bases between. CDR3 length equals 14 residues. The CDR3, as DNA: TGTGCCAGCTCACTACTTTCGATGGGAAACACCATATATTTT. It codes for CASSLLSMGNTIYF.

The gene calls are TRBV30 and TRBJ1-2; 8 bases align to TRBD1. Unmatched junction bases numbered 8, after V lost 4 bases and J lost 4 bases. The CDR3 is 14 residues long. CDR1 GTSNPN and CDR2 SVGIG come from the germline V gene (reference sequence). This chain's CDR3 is CAWTLSRGPYGYTF. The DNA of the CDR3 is TGTGCCTGGACCCTCTCCAGGGGGCCCTATGGCTACACCTTC.

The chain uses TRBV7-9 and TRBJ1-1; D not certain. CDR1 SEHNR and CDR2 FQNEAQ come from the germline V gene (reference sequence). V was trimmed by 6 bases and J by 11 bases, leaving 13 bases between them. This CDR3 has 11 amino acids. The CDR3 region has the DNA TGTGCCAGCAGTACCCGAGATCGGGCTTTCTTT. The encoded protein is CASSTRDRAFF.

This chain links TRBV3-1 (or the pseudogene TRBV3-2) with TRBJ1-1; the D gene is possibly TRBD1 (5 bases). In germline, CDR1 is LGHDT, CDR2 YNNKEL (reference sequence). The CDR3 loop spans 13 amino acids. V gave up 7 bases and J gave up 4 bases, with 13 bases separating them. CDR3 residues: CASTGGGPTEAFF. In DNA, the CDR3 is TGTGCCAGCACCGGGGGGGGACCCACTGAAGCTTTCTTT.

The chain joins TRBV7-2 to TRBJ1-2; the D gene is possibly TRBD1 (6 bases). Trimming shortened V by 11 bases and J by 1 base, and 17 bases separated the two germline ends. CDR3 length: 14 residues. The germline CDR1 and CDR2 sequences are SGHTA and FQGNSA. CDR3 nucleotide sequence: TGTGCCTCCTCCCCGACAGGTGGTAACTATGGCTACACCTTC. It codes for CASSPTGGNYGYTF.

DNA of the CDR3: TGTGCCAGCAGACCCGACATTGATGGCTACACCTTC. Protein: CASRPDIDGYTF. The J gene is TRBJ1-2, the V gene TRBV2; no clear D gene. The length of the CDR3 is 12 residues. CDR1 and CDR2 from the germline V gene are SNHLY and FYNNEI. Between the trimmed V and J ends, which lost 6 bases and 6 bases, there was a span of 11 bases.

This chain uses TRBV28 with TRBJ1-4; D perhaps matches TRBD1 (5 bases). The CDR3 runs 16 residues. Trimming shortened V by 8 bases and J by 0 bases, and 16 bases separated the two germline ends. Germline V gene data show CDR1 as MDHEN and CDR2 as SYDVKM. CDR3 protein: CASGEKDRTTNEKLFF. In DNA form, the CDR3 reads TGTGCCAGCGGGGAAAAAGACAGAACAACTAATGAAAAACTGTTTTTT.

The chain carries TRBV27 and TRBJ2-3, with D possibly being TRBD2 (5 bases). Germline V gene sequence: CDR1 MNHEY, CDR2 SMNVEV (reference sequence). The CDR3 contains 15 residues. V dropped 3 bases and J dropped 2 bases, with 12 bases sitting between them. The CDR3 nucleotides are TGTGCCAGCAGTTTGAGGAGGTTTAACACAGATACGCAGTATTTT. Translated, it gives CASSLRRFNTDTQYF.

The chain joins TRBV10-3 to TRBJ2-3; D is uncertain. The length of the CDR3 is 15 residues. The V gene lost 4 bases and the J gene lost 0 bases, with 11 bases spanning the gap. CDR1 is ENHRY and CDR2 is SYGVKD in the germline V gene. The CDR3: CAISGYSSSTDTQYF. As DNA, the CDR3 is TGTGCCATCAGTGGTTACAGCTCTAGCACAGATACGCAGTATTTT.

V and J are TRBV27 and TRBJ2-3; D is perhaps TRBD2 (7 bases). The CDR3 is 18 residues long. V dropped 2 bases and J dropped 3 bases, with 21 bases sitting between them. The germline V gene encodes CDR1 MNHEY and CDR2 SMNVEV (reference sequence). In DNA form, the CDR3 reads TGTGCCAGCAGTTTAAGGGGAAGGGGGGAGGGGCGGACAGATACGCAGTATTTT. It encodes CASSLRGRGEGRTDTQYF.

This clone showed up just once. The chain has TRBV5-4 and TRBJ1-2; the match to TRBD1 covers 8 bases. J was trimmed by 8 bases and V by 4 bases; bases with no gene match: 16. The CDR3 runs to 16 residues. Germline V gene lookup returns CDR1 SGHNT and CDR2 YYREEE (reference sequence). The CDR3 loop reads CASSRREADRVGGYTF. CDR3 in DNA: TGTGCCAGCAGCAGAAGAGAAGCGGACAGGGTCGGAGGCTACACCTTC.